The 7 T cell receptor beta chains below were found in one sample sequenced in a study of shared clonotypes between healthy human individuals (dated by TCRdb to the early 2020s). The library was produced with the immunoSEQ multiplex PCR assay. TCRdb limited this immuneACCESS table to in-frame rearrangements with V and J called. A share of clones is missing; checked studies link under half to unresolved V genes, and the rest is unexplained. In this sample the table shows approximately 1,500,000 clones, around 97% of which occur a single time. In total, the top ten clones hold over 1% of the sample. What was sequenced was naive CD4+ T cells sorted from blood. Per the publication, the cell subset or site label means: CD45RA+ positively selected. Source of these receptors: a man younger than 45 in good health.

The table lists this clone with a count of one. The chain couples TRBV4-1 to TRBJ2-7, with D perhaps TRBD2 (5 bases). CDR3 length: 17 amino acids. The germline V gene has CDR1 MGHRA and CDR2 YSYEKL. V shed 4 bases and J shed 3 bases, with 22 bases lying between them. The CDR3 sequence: CASSPTPLPAAGYEQYF. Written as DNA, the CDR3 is TGCGCCAGCAGCCCAACCCCCCTTCCGGCCGCGGGCTACGAGCAGTACTTC.

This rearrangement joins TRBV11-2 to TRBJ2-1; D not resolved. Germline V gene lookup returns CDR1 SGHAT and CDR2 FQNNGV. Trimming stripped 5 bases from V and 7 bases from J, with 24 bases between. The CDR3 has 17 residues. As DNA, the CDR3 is TGTGCCAGCAGCAGAACGACCGGCTTCAAATTAGGGAATGAGCAGTTCTTC. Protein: CASSRTTGFKLGNEQFF.

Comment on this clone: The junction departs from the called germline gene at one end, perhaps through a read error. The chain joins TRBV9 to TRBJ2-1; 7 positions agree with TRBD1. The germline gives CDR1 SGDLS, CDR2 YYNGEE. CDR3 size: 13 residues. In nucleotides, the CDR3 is TGTGCCAGCAGCCCAGGGACAGCCATGGCACCGCTCTTC. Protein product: CASSPGTAMAPLF.

In DNA form, the CDR3 reads TGTGCCAGCCAGCGGGAGGGCAGCACAGATACGCAGTATTTT. It translates to CASQREGSTDTQYF. The chain links TRBV2 to TRBJ2-3; 10 nucleotides match TRBD2. The V segment lost 8 bases and the J segment 0 bases; nucleotides outside the gene matches: 2. The CDR3 extends over 14 amino acids. The germline V gene encodes CDR1 SNHLY and CDR2 FYNNEI.

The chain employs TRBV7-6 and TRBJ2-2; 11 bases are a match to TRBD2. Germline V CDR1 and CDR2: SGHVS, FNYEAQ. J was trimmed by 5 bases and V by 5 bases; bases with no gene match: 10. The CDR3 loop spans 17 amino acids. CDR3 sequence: CASSPLAGEVGTGELFF. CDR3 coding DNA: TGTGCCAGCAGCCCACTAGCGGGAGAAGTAGGGACCGGGGAGCTGTTTTTT.

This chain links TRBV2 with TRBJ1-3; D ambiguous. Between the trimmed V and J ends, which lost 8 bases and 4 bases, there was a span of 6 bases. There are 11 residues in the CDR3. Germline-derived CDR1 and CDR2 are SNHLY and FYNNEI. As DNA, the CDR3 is TGTGCCAGCCGATGGGGAAACACCATATATTTT. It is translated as CASRWGNTIYF. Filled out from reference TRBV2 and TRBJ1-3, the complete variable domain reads EPEVTQTPSHQVTQMGQEVILRCVPISNHLYFYWYRQILGQKVEFLVSFYNNEISEKSEIFDDQFSVERPDGSNFTLKIRSTKLEDSAMYFCASRWGNTIYFGEGSWLTVV.

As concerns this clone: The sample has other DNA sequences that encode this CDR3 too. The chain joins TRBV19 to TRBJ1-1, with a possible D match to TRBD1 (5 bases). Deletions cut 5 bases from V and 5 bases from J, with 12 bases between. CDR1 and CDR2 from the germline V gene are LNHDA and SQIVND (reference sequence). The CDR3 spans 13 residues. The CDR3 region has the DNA TGTGCCAGTAGTCATCCGGGGGGGACTGAAGCTTTCTTT. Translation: CASSHPGGTEAFF.